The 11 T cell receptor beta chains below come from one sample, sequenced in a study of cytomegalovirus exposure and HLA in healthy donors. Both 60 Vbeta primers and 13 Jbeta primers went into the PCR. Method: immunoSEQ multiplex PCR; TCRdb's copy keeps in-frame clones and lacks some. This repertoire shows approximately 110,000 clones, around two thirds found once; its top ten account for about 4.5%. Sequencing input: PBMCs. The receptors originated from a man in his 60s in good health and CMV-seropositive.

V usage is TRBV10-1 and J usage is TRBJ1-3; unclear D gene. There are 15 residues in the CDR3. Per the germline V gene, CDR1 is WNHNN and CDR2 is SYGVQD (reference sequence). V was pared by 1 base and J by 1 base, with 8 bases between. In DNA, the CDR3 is TGCGCCAGCAGTGAGTTACGGGGTTCTGGAAACACCATATATTTT. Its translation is CASSELRGSGNTIYF.

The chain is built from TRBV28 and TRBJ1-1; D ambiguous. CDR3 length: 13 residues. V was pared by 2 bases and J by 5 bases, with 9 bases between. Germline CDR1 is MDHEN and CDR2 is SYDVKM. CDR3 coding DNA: TGTGCCAGCAGTTTAGGTACGAGGACTGAAGCTTTCTTT. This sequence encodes CASSLGTRTEAFF.

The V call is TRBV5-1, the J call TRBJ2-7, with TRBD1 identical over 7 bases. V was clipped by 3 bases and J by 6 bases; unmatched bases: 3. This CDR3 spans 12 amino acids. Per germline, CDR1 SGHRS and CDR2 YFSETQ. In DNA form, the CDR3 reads TGCGCCAGCAGCTCGAACAGGGGCGAGCAGTACTTC. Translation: CASSSNRGEQYF.

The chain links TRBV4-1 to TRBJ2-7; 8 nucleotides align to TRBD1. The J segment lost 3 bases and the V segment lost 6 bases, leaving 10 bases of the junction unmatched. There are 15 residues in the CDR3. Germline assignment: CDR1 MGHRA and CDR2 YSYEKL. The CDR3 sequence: CASRSTRQGYYEQYF. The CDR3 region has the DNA TGCGCCAGCAGGAGCACCCGACAGGGGTACTACGAGCAGTACTTC.

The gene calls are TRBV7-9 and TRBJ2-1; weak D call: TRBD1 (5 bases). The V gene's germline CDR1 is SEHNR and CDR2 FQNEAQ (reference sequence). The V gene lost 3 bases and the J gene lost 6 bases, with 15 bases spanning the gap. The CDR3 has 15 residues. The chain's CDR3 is CASSFGAGKGNEQFF. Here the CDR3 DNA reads TGTGCCAGCAGCTTTGGGGCAGGGAAAGGCAATGAGCAGTTCTTC.

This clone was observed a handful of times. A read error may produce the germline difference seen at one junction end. The CDR3 reads CSSSLKAGVVNEQYF. The DNA of the CDR3 is TGTTCCAGCAGCTTAAAAGCGGGGGTTGTGAACGAGCAGTACTTC. The V call is TRBV7-9, the J call TRBJ2-7; 8 bases map to TRBD2. This CDR3 is built from 15 residues. The germline CDR1 and CDR2 sequences are SEHNR and FQNEAQ (reference sequence).

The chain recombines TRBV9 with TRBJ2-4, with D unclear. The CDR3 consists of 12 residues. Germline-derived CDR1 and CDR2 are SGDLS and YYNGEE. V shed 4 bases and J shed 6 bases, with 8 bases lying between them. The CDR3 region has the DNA TGTGCCAGCAGCTCTTCCCCAAACATTCAGTACTTC. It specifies CASSSSPNIQYF.

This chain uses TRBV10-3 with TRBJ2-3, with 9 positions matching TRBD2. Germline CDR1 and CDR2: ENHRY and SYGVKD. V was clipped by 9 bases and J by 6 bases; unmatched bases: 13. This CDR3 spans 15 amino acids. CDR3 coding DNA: TGTGCCATTTCCCTCGCGGGGGGGCCCGTGGATACGCAGTATTTT. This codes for CAISLAGGPVDTQYF.

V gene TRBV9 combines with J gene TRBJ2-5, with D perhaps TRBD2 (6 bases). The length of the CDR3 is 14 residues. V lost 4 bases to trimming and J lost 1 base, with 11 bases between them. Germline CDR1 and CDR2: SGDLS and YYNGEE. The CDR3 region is CASSRAGTQETQYF. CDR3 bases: TGTGCCAGCAGCCGCGCGGGGACCCAAGAGACCCAGTACTTC.

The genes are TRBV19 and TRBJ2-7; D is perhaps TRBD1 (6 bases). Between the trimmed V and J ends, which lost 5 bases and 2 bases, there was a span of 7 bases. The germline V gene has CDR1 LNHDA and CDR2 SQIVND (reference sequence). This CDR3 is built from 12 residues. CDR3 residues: CASSAGAYEQYF. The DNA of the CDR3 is TGTGCCAGTAGTGCAGGGGCCTACGAGCAGTACTTC.

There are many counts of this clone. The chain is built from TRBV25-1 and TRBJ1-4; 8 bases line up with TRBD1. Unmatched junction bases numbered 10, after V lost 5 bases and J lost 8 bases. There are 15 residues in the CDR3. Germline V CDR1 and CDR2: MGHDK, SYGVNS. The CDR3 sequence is CASSTRTGPREKLFF. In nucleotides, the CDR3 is TGTGCCAGCAGTACGCGGACAGGGCCGAGGGAAAAACTGTTTTTT.